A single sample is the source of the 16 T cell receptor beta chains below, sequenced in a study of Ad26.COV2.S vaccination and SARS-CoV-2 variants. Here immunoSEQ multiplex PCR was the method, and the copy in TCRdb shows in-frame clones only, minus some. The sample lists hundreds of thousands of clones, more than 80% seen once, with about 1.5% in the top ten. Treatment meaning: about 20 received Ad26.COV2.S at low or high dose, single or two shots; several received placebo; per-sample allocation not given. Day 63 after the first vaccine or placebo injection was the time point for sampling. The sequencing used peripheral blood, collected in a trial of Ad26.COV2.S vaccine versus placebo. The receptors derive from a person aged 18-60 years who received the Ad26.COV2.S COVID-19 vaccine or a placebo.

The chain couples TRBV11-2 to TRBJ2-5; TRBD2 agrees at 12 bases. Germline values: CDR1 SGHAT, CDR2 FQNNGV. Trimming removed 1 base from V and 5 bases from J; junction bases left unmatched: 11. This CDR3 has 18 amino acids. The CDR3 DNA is TGTGCCAGCAGCTTAGGACTAGCGGGAGTATCTAGACGGGAGACCCAGTACTTC. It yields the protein CASSLGLAGVSRRETQYF. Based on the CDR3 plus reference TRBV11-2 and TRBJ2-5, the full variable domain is EAGVAQSPRYKIIEKRQSVAFWCNPISGHATLYWYQQILGQGPKLLIQFQNNGVVDDSQLPKDRFSAERLKGVDSTLKIQPAKLEDSAVYLCASSLGLAGVSRRETQYFGPGTRLLVL.

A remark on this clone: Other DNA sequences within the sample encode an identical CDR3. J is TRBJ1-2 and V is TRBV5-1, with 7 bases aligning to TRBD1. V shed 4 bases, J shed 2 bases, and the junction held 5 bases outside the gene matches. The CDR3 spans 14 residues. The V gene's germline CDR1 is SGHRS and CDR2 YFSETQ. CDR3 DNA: TGCGCCAGCAGCGGGGGGACAGTCAACTATGGCTACACCTTC. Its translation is CASSGGTVNYGYTF. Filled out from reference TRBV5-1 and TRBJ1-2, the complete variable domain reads KAGVTQTPRYLIKTRGQQVTLSCSPISGHRSVSWYQQTPGQGLQFLFEYFSETQRNKGNFPGRFSGRQFSNSRSEMNVSTLELGDSALYLCASSGGTVNYGYTFGSGTRLTVV.

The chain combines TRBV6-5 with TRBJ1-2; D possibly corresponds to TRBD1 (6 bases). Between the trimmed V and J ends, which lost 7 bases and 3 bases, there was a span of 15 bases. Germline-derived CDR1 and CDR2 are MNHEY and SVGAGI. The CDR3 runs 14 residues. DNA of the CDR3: TGTGCCAGCACCCGATCAGGACAGCACTATGGCTACACCTTC. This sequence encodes CASTRSGQHYGYTF.

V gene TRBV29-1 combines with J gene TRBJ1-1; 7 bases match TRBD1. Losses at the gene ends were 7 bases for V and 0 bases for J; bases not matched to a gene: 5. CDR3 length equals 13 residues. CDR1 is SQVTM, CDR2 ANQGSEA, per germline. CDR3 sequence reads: CSAQGQLNTEAFF. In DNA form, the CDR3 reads TGCAGCGCGCAGGGACAGTTGAACACTGAAGCTTTCTTT.

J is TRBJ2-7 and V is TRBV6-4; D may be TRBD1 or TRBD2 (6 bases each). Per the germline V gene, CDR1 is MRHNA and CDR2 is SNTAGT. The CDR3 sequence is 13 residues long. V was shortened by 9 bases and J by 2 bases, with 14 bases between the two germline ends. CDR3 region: CARASGEAYEQYF. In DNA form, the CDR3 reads TGTGCCAGAGCATCAGGGGAGGCCTACGAGCAGTACTTC.

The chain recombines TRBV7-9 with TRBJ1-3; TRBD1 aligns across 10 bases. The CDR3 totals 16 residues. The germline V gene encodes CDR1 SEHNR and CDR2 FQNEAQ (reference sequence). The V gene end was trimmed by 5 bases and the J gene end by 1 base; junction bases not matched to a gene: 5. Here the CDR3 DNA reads TGTGCCAGCAGCGGTTGGGACAGGGGATCTGGAAACACCATATATTTT. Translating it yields CASSGWDRGSGNTIYF.

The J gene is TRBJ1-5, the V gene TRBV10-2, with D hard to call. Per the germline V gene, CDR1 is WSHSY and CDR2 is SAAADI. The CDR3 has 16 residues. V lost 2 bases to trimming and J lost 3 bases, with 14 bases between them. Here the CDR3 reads CASSERSLVFNQPQHF. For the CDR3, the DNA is TGCGCCAGCAGTGAGCGCAGTCTGGTTTTCAATCAGCCCCAGCATTTT.

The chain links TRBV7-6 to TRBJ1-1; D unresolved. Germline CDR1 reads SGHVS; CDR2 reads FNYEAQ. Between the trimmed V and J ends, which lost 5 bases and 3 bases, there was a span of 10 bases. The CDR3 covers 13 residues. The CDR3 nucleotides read TGTGCCAGCAGCCCCCCGGGGTACACTGAAGCTTTCTTT. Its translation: CASSPPGYTEAFF.

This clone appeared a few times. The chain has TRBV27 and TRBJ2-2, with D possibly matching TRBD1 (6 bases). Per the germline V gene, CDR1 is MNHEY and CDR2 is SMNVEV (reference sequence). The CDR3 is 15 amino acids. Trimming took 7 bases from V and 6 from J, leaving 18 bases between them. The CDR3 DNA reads TGTGCCAGCACGATATCGGCAGGGGTGGCCGGGGAGCTGTTTTTT. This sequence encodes CASTISAGVAGELFF.

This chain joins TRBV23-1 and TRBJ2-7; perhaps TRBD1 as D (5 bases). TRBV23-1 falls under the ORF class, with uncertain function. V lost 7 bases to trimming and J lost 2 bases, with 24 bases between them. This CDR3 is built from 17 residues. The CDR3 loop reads CASIPIQGLQRTYEQYF. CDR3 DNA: TGCGCCAGCATACCGATTCAGGGCCTCCAAAGAACCTACGAGCAGTACTTC.

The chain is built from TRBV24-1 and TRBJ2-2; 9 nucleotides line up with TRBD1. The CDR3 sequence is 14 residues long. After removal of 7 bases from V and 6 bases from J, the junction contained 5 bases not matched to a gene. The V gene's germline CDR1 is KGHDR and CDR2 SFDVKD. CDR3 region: CATSPTGGSGELFF. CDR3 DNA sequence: TGTGCCACCAGCCCTACAGGGGGCTCCGGGGAGCTGTTTTTT.

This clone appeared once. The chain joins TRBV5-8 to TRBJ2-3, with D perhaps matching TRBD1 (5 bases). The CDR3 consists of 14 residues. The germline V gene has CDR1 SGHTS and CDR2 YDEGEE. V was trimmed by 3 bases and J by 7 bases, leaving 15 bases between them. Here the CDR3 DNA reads TGTGCCAGCAGCTCGGACACCCCCCATTATACGCAGTATTTT. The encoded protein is CASSSDTPHYTQYF. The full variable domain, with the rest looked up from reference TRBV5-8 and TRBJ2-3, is EAGVTQSPTHLIKTRGQQATLRCSPISGHTSVYWYQQALGLGLQFLLWYDEGEERNRGNFPPRFSGRQFPNYSSELNVNALELEDSALYLCASSSDTPHYTQYFGPGTRLTVL.

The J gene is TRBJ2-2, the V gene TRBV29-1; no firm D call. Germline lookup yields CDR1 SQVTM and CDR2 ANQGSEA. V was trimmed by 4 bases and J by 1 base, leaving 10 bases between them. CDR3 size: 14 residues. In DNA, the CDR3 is TGCAGCGTTGGACGCGACGTGAACACCGGGGAGCTGTTTTTT. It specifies CSVGRDVNTGELFF.

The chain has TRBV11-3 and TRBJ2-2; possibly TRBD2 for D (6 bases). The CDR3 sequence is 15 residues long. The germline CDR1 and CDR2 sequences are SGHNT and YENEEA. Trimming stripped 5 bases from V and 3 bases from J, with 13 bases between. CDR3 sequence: CASSGGQVDTGELFF. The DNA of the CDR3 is TGTGCCAGCAGCGGAGGGCAGGTCGACACCGGGGAGCTGTTTTTT.

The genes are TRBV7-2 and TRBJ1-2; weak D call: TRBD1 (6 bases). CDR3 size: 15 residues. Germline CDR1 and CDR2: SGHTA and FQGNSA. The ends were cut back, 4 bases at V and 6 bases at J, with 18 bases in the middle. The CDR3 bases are TGTGCCAGCAGCTCTCGGTGGGGGGGCAGGGATGGCTACACCTTC. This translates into CASSSRWGGRDGYTF. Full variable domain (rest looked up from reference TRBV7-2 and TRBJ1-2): GAGVSQSPSNKVTEKGKDVELRCDPISGHTALYWYRQSLGQGLEFLIYFQGNSAPDKSGLPSDRFSAERTGGSVSTLTIQRTQQEDSAVYLCASSSRWGGRDGYTFGSGTRLTVV.

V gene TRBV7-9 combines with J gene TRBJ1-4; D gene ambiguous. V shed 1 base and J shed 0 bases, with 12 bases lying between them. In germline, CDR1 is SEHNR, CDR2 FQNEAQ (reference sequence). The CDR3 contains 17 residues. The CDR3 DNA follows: TGTGCCAGCAGCTTAGGGGAATGGGCCACAACTAATGAAAAACTGTTTTTT. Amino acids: CASSLGEWATTNEKLFF.